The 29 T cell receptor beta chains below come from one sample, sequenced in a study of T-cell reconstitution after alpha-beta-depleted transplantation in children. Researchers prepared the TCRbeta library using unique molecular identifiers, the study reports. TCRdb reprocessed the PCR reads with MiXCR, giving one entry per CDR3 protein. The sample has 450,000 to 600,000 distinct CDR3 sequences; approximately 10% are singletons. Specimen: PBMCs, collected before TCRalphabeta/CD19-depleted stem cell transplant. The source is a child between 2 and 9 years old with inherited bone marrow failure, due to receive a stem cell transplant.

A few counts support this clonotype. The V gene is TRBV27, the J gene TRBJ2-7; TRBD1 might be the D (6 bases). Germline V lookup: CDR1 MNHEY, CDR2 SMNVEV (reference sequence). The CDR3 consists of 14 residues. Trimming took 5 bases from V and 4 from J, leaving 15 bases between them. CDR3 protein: CASSPGTNWYEQYF. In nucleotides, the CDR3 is TGTGCCAGCAGTCCCGGGACAAACTGGTACGAGCAGTACTTC.

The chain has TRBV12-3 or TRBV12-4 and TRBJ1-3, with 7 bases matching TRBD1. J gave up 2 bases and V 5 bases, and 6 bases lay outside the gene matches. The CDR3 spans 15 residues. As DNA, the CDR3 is TGTGCCAGCAGTCTCACAGGGGCGCCTGGAAACACCATATATTTT. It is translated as CASSLTGAPGNTIYF.

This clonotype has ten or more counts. The CDR3 coding sequence is TGTGCCAGCAGCTGGTCTAGTGGGGAGGTTGAGCAGTTCTTC. It translates to CASSWSSGEVEQFF. V gene TRBV5-5 combines with J gene TRBJ2-1; weak D call: TRBD2 (6 bases). V was cut by 3 bases and J by 9 bases, with 16 bases left in between. This CDR3 region has 14 residues. CDR1 and CDR2 (germline): SGHKS, YYEKEE (reference sequence).

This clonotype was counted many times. CDR3 sequence: CSAGRPGGEQFF. CDR3 sequence (DNA): TGCAGCGCCGGGCGCCCCGGGGGTGAGCAGTTCTTC. The chain couples TRBV29-1 to TRBJ2-1; D is perhaps TRBD2 (6 bases). Trimming took 7 bases from V and 9 from J, leaving 16 bases between them. The germline V gene encodes CDR1 SQVTM and CDR2 ANQGSEA. The CDR3 has 12 residues.

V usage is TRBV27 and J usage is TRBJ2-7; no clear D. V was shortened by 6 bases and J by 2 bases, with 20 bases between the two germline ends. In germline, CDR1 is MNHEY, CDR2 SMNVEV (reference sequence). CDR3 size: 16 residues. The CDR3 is CASSPSGLGLTYEQYF. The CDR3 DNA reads TGTGCCAGCAGCCCCTCAGGCCTAGGCCTTACCTACGAGCAGTACTTC.

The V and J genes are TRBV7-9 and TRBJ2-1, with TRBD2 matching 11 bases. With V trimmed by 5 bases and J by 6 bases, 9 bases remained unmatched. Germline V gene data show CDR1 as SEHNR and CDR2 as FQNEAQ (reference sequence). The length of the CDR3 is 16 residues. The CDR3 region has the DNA TGTGCCAGCAGCGGCAAACTAGCGGGAGATCTCAATGAGCAGTTCTTC. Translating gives CASSGKLAGDLNEQFF.

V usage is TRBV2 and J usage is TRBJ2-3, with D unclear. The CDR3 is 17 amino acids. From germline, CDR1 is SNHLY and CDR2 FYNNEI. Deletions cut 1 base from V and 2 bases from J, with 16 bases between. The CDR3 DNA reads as TGTGCCAGCAGTGAAGTGGCTACCTTGTTGATCACAGATACGCAGTATTTT. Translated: CASSEVATLLITDTQYF.

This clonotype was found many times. The CDR3 here is CSAAERGQETQYF. Written as DNA, the CDR3 is TGCAGTGCTGCCGAGCGGGGGCAAGAGACCCAGTACTTC. V usage is TRBV20-1 and J usage is TRBJ2-5; TRBD2 matches 8 bases. The germline CDR1 and CDR2 sequences are DFQATT and SNEGSKA (reference sequence). CDR3 length: 13 residues. J was trimmed by 2 bases and V by 5 bases; bases with no gene match: 4.

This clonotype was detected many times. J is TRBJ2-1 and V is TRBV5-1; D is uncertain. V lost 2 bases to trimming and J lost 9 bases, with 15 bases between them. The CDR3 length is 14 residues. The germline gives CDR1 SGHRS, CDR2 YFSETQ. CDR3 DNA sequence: TGCGCCAGCAGCTTAATCCTCCGGGCGAGTGAGCAGTTCTTC. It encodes CASSLILRASEQFF.

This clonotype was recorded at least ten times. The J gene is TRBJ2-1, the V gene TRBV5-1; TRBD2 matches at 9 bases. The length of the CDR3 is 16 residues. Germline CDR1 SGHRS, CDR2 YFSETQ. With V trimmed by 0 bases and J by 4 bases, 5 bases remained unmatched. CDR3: CASSLGPSGEYNEQFF. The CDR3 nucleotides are TGCGCCAGCAGCTTGGGCCCTAGCGGGGAATACAATGAGCAGTTCTTC.

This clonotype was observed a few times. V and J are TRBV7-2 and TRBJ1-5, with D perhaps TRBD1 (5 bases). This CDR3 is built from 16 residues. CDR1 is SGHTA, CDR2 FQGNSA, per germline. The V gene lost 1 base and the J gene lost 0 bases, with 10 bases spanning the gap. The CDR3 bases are TGTGCCAGCAGCTTAGAAGGGGCATATAGCAATCAGCCCCAGCATTTT. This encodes CASSLEGAYSNQPQHF.

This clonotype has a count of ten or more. The CDR3 DNA is TGCAGTGCTCCGGGACTAGCGGGAGGGCCGACCGGGGAGCTGTTTTTT. Translation gives CSAPGLAGGPTGELFF. The rearrangement links TRBV20-1 to TRBJ2-2; 16 bases agree with TRBD2. The CDR3 is 16 residues long. V gave up 5 bases and J gave up 5 bases; unmatched junction bases: 5. Germline CDR1 reads DFQATT; CDR2 reads SNEGSKA (reference sequence).

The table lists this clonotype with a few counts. CDR3 nucleotide sequence: TGTGCCAGCAGGGTCGGGACGGCTAAAGCTTTCTTT. Residues: CASRVGTAKAFF. This rearrangement joins TRBV12-3 or TRBV12-4 to TRBJ1-1, with D tentatively TRBD1 (5 bases). The CDR3 length is 12 residues. With 6 bases removed from V and 9 bases from J, the gap between germline ends came to 14 bases.

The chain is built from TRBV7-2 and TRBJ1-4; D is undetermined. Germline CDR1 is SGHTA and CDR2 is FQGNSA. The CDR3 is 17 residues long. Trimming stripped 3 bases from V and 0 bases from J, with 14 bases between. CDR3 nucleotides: TGTGCCAGCAGCTTGAGACCCTCGACATCAACTAATGAAAAACTGTTTTTT. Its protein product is CASSLRPSTSTNEKLFF.

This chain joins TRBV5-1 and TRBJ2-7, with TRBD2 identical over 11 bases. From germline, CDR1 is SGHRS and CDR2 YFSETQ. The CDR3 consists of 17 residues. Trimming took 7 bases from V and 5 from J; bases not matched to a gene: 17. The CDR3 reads CASAPPSGRSGSNEQYF. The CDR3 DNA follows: TGCGCCAGCGCCCCTCCTAGCGGGAGGAGTGGAAGCAACGAGCAGTACTTC.

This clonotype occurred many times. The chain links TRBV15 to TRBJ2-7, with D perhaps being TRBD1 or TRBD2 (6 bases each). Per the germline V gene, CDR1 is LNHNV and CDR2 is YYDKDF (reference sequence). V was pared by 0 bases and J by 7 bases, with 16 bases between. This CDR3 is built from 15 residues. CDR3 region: CATSRDLGGLGEQYF. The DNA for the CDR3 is TGTGCCACCAGCAGAGATCTGGGGGGCCTGGGGGAGCAGTACTTC.

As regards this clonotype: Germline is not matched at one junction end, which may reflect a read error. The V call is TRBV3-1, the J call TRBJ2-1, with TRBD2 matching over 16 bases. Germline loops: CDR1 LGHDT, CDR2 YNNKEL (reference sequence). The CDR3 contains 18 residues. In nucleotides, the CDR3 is TGTACCAGCAGATCGGGACTAGCGGGAGGGGGCTCCTACAATGAGCAGTTCTTC. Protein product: CTSRSGLAGGGSYNEQFF.

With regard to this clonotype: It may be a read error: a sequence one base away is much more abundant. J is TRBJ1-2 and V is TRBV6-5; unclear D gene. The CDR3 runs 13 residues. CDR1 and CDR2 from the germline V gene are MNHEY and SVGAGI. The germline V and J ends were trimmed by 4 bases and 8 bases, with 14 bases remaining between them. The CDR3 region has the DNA TGTGCCAGCAGTTCGATAGGGTTCAAGGGCTACACCTTC. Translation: CASSSIGFKGYTF.

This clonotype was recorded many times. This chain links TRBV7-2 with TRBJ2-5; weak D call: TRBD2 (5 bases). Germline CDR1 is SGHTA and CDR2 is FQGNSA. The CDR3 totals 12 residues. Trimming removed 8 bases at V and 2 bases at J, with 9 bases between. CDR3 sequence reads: CASGRAQETQYF. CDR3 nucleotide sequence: TGTGCCAGCGGGAGAGCACAAGAGACCCAGTACTTC.

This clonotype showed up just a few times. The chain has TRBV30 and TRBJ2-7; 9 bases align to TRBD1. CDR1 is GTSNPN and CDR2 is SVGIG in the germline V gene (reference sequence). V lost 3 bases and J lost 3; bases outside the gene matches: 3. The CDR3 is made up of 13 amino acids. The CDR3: CAWSPGQGYEQYF. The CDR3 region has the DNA TGTGCCTGGAGCCCGGGACAGGGCTACGAGCAGTACTTC.

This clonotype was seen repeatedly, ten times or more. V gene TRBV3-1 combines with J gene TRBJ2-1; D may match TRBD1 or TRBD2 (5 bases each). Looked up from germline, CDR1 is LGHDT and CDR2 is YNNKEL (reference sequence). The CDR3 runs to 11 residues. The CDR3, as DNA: TGTGCTGCCTCGTCAGGGACGGGTTGGTTCTTC. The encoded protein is CAASSGTGWFF.

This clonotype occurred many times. CDR3: CASSVGGNTYEQYF. CDR3 bases: TGTGCCAGCAGCGTAGGAGGAAACACCTACGAGCAGTACTTC. The V call is TRBV9, the J call TRBJ2-7, with D unclear. Germline CDR1 reads SGDLS; CDR2 reads YYNGEE. Trimming removed 0 bases from V and 2 bases from J, with 9 bases in between. The CDR3 is 14 residues long.

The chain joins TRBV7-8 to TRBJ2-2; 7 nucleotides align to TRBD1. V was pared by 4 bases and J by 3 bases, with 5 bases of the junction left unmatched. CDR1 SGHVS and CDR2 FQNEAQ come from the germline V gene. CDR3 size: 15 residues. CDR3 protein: CASSSTGSDTGELFF. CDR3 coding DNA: TGTGCCAGCAGCTCGACAGGGTCGGACACCGGGGAGCTGTTTTTT. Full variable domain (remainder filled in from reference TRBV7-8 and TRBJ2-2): GAGVSQSPRYKVAKRGQDVALRCDPISGHVSLFWYQQALGQGPEFLTYFQNEAQLDKSGLPSDRFFAERPEGSVSTLKIQRTQQEDSAVYLCASSSTGSDTGELFFGEGSRLTVL.

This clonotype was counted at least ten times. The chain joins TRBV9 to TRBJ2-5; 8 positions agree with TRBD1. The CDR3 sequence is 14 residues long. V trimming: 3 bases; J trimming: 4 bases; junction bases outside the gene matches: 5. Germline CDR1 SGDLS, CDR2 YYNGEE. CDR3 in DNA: TGTGCCAGCAGCGATACCACAGGGGGAGAGACCCAGTACTTC. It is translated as CASSDTTGGETQYF.

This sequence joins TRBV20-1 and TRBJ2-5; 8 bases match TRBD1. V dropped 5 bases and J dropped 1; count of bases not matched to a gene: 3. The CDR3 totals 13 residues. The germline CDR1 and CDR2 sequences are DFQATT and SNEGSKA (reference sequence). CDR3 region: CSALDRVQETQYF. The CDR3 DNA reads TGCAGTGCTTTGGACAGGGTCCAAGAGACCCAGTACTTC.

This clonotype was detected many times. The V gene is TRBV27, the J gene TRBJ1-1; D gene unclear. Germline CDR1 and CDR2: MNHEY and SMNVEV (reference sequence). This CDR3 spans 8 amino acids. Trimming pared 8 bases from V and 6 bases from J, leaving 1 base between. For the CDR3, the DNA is TGTGCCAGCCCTGAAGCTTTCTTT. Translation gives CASPEAFF.

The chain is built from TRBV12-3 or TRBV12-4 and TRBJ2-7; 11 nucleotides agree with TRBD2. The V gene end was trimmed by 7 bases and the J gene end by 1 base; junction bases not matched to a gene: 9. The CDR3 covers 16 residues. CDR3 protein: CASTLWVAGGSYEQYF. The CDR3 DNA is TGTGCCAGCACCTTATGGGTAGCGGGAGGGTCCTACGAGCAGTACTTC.

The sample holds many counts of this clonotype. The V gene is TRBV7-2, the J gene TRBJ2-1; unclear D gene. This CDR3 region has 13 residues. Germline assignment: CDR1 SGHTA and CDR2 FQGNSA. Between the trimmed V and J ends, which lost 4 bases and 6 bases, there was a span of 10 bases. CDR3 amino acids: CASSYRTGNEQFF. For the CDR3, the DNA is TGTGCCAGCAGCTACCGGACGGGCAATGAGCAGTTCTTC.

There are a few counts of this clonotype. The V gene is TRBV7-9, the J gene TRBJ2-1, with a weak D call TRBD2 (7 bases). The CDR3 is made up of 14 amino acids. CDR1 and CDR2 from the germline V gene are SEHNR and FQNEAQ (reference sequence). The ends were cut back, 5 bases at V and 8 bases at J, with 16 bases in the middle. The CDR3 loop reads CASSPGRGAHEQFF. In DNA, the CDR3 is TGTGCCAGCAGCCCGGGTCGGGGGGCGCATGAGCAGTTCTTC.